This is a list of T cell receptor beta chains from one sample in a study of blood T cell repertoires in COVID-19. TCRdb's table, derived via immunoSEQ multiplex PCR, lists solely in-frame clones and lacks some. The data contain around 68,000 clones, around 87% of them singletons. Sequenced: peripheral blood. The receptors were gathered from a man aged 50-59 years with active COVID-19. Each CDR3 is given with its conserved first and last residue. A D gene is named only where the DNA matches it firmly.

D gene	V gene	J gene	CDR3 protein
.	TRBV24-1	TRBJ2-1	CATSDFTENDNEQFF
TRBD1	TRBV7-6	TRBJ2-7	CASSLAQGQGAEQYF
.	TRBV29-1	TRBJ1-1	CSVNRGNTEAFF
.	TRBV3-1/TRBV3-2	TRBJ2-3	CASSQDSERLTDTQYF
.	TRBV5-1	TRBJ2-3	CASSLAGSSWVTDTQYF
TRBD1	TRBV5-1	TRBJ2-7	CASSPGRQGVSYEQYF
.	TRBV28	TRBJ2-5	CASSYPSGPGAQYF
.	TRBV19	TRBJ2-7	CASSMANSYEQYF
TRBD2	TRBV9	TRBJ2-3	CASSDGLAGGGTDTQYF
.	TRBV20-1	TRBJ2-3	CSASTPRATDTQYF
TRBD1	TRBV4-2	TRBJ1-4	CASSQEGTGGGGEKLFF
TRBD1	TRBV6-5	TRBJ1-6	CASSYSRQGDSPLHF
.	TRBV6-5	TRBJ2-5	CASSRDFETQYF
.	TRBV7-8	TRBJ2-5	CASNSIGGRETQYF
TRBD2	TRBV5-4	TRBJ2-3	CASSPWGSGGSTDTQYF
.	TRBV18	TRBJ1-6	CASSPSGDSSPLHF
TRBD2	TRBV4-1	TRBJ2-5	CASSQAYASGRAETQYF
.	TRBV4-3	TRBJ1-2	CASSQDFYGGVDEYGYTF
TRBD1	TRBV29-1	TRBJ1-1	CSIQGQPNTEAFF
TRBD2	TRBV19	TRBJ2-7	CASSLIAGSSYEQYF
.	TRBV6-5	TRBJ2-6	CASSLSGANVLTF
.	TRBV28	TRBJ2-3	CASSLSEHADTQYF
TRBD2	TRBV5-8	TRBJ2-3	CASRLAGGYTDTQYF
.	TRBV9	TRBJ1-2	CASSVSGVDGYTF
.	TRBV5-1	TRBJ1-6	CASSETGSSYNSPLHF
.	TRBV6-4	TRBJ1-2	CASSARVGSGYTF
.	TRBV5-4	TRBJ1-2	CASSLVPGRVDYGYTF
TRBD2	TRBV7-9	TRBJ2-7	CASSLAGARELPEQYF
.	TRBV6-1	TRBJ1-2	CASSEAETWGYTF
.	TRBV18	TRBJ1-2	CASSPTSGDGGGYTF
TRBD1	TRBV11-2	TRBJ2-7	CATTGTGGREQYF
.	TRBV7-9	TRBJ1-2	CASRGGTLGYTF
TRBD2	TRBV5-8	TRBJ2-1	CASSLARTSGGEGEQFF
.	TRBV5-1	TRBJ1-1	CASSSSSTEAFF
TRBD2	TRBV4-3	TRBJ2-1	CASSPGWTSGYNEQFF
.	TRBV6-2/TRBV6-3	TRBJ1-5	CASSYRGRDQPQHF
TRBD2	TRBV5-1	TRBJ2-7	CASSLAPSGTSYEQYF
.	TRBV7-2	TRBJ1-3	CASSLIRGSGNTIYF
TRBD2	TRBV11-2	TRBJ2-7	CASSLDGGLAGLSSYEQYF
.	TRBV28	TRBJ1-2	CASSSPGGLYGYTF
.	TRBV7-2	TRBJ1-4	CASTGSLATNEKLFF
.	TRBV19	TRBJ2-7	CASSIHGVSYEQYF
TRBD1	TRBV14	TRBJ1-2	CASSLGTDYLRGYTF
TRBD2	TRBV6-5	TRBJ2-5	CASSYSLAGGVETQYF
TRBD1	TRBV3-1/TRBV3-2	TRBJ2-2	CASSQETTGGPGELFF
.	TRBV27	TRBJ1-5	CASSLAGRIGGTNQPQHF
TRBD2	TRBV11-3	TRBJ2-1	CASSRGEGPYNEQFF
.	TRBV21-1	TRBJ2-2	CASRRDLVRAGELFF
TRBD2	TRBV7-3	TRBJ2-3	CASSLGGGGTDTQYF
TRBD2	TRBV28	TRBJ2-3	CASIIGTSGRASDTQYF
.	TRBV7-8	TRBJ1-5	CASSLVVDFSNQPQHF
.	TRBV9	TRBJ2-7	CASSVGRQGDYEQYF
.	TRBV24-1	TRBJ2-1	CATSDWIASAGEQFF
TRBD2	TRBV5-1	TRBJ2-3	CASSLTSGSTDTQYF
TRBD1	TRBV5-1	TRBJ1-2	CASSLGTGGLWYTF
TRBD1	TRBV28	TRBJ1-2	CASSPGQGLGGYTF
TRBD1	TRBV13	TRBJ2-1	CASSPPGQLYNEQFF